This TCR beta chain was sequenced in a study of patients and donors after allogeneic stem cell transplantation. Germline V CDR1 and CDR2: MDHEN, SYDVKM. The CDR3 runs 14 residues. V trimming: 5 bases; J trimming: 5 bases; junction bases outside the gene matches: 8. TCRdb re-analysed the RT-PCR reads in MiXCR, keeping a single row per CDR3 protein. The repertoire consists of about 90,000 distinct CDR3 sequences, with 48% occurring once and the leading ten covering 61%. The sample consisted of blood, either unsorted or a sorted T cell fraction (not recorded which). The V gene is TRBV28, the J gene TRBJ2-5, with 7 bases identical to TRBD1. This TCR was sampled from a human donor who was either an allogeneic HSCT recipient or a stem cell or donor lymphocyte infusion donor (not recorded which). It is not recorded whose cells these are; they may come from a transplant donor. CDR3: CASSIRQGRETQYF. The CDR3 DNA reads as TGTGCCAGCAGTATCCGACAGGGCCGGGAGACCCAGTACTTC.